This TCR beta chain emerged from a study of cytotoxic CD8 clonotypes in ibrutinib-treated CLL. On the study more broadly: Across the patients, roughly 10 were relapsed/refractory, 15 treatment-naive and approximately 18 IGHV unmutated.

Per germline, CDR1 LNHDA and CDR2 SQIVND (reference sequence). The germline V and J ends were trimmed by 3 bases and 7 bases, with 13 bases remaining between them. CDR3 length equals 14 residues. Cryopreserved PBMCs were the source of around 1.8 micrograms of genomic DNA, which went to TCR beta libraries. The assay was immunoSEQ multiplex PCR, and TCRdb's table has in-frame clones only and misses some. The profile shows 300,000 to 350,000 clones, 70% to 80% of them singletons. V is TRBV19 and J is TRBJ2-1, with D perhaps TRBD1 (5 bases). Sequencing used PBMCs, obtained before ibrutinib treatment. This receptor was obtained from a human donor with chronic lymphocytic leukemia. The DNA of the CDR3 is TGTGCCAGTAGTATTAGAGGACATATAAATGAGCAGTTCTTC. It specifies CASSIRGHINEQFF.